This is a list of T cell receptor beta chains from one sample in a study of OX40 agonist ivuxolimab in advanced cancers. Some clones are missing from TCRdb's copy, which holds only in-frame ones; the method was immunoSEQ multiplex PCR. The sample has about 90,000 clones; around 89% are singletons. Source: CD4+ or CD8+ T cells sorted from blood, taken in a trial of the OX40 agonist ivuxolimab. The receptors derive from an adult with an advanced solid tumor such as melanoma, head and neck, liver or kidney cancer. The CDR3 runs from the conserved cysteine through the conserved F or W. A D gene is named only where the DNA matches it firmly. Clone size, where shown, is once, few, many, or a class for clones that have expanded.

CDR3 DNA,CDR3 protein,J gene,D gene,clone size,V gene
TGTGCCAGCAGTGAATGGGAAAAACTGTTTTTT,CASSEWEKLFF,TRBJ1-4,-,-,TRBV6-1
TGCAGCGTTGAGGGGTATCCGGGCTACACCTTC,CSVEGYPGYTF,TRBJ1-2,-,-,TRBV29-1
TGTGCCAGCAGCACGCGGACAGGGGAGGGCGAGCAGTACTTC,CASSTRTGEGEQYF,TRBJ2-7,TRBD1,-,TRBV11-3
TGTGCCACCTCGGACCTGGCCCACAATGAGCAGTTCTTC,CATSDLAHNEQFF,TRBJ2-1,-,-,TRBV15
TGTGCCATCAGGGGGGCTAGCGGGAGTCAAGAGACCCAGTACTTC,CAIRGASGSQETQYF,TRBJ2-5,TRBD2,-,TRBV10-3
TGTGCCTGGAGCGCTAGCGGTAGCTCCTACGAGCAGTACTTC,CAWSASGSSYEQYF,TRBJ2-7,TRBD2,-,TRBV30
TGTGCCAGCAGTCAAACCATCCGGGACAGGCACTCCTACGAGCAGTACTTC,CASSQTIRDRHSYEQYF,TRBJ2-7,TRBD1,-,TRBV28
TGTGCCAGCAGTGAAGCGCTTCGCAGGCGGCAGTACTTC,CASSEALRRRQYF,TRBJ2-7,-,-,TRBV6-1
TGTGCCAGCAGTTTAATTTCCGGGGGTGGCTACACCTTC,CASSLISGGGYTF,TRBJ1-2,-,-,TRBV28
TGTGCCACCCGGGGGGAGTTACAAGATACGCAGTATTTT,CATRGELQDTQYF,TRBJ2-3,TRBD2,-,TRBV7-3
TGTGCCAGCAGTGAAATGCCCCAAGATGGCTACACCTTC,CASSEMPQDGYTF,TRBJ1-2,-,once,TRBV25-1
TGTGCCAGCAGTTCCCCCTACGAGCAGTACTTC,CASSSPYEQYF,TRBJ2-7,-,-,TRBV6-1
TGTGCCAGCAGCCAAGGACAGCGCGAATTCCCCCTCCACTTT,CASSQGQREFPLHF,TRBJ1-6,-,-,TRBV14
TGTGCCAGCTCACTTAACCTCGGGGAGGGAAGCGAGCAGTACTTC,CASSLNLGEGSEQYF,TRBJ2-7,TRBD2,-,TRBV18
TGTGCCAGCAGGATGGGGACAGACTATGGCTACACCTTC,CASRMGTDYGYTF,TRBJ1-2,TRBD1,-,TRBV6-1
TGTGCCAGCAGCTTCCGTCAGCGGAGCTCCTACGAGCAGTACTTC,CASSFRQRSSYEQYF,TRBJ2-7,-,-,TRBV11-3
TGCGCCAGCAGCCGACAAAGCGGGTACACTGAAGCTTTCTTT,CASSRQSGYTEAFF,TRBJ1-1,-,-,TRBV5-1
TGCAGCGTTGAAGCACAGGGGAACACTGAAGCTTTCTTT,CSVEAQGNTEAFF,TRBJ1-1,-,-,TRBV29-1
TGTGCCAGCAGCTTGGCCGGGGAAGGGGTTGAGGAGACCCAGTACTTC,CASSLAGEGVEETQYF,TRBJ2-5,-,-,TRBV7-9
TGTGCCAGCAGCTTGACCCTTGGGGGATGGGGTACCGGGGAGCTGTTTTTT,CASSLTLGGWGTGELFF,TRBJ2-2,-,-,TRBV7-9
TGTGCCAGCAGTGCGATACTAGGCACAGATACGCAGTATTTT,CASSAILGTDTQYF,TRBJ2-3,-,-,TRBV6-1
TGTGCCAGCAGTTTATCGTTCATGAACACTGAAGCTTTCTTT,CASSLSFMNTEAFF,TRBJ1-1,-,-,TRBV27
TGTGCCAGCACAACTAGCGATGGTTACAATGAGCAGTTCTTC,CASTTSDGYNEQFF,TRBJ2-1,TRBD2,-,TRBV18
TGTGCCTGGAGTGTACTCGTGTCCGGGGAGCTGTTTTTT,CAWSVLVSGELFF,TRBJ2-2,-,-,TRBV30
TGTGCCAGCACCGTAGGGGGTTCGAACACTGAAGCTTTCTTT,CASTVGGSNTEAFF,TRBJ1-1,-,once,TRBV7-8
TGTGCCAGCAGCCCCCACATCAACAATCAGCCCCAGCATTTT,CASSPHINNQPQHF,TRBJ1-5,-,-,TRBV28
TGCGCCAGCTGCAGGTCGAACACTGAAGCTTTCTTT,CASCRSNTEAFF,TRBJ1-1,-,-,TRBV10-2
TGTGCCAGCACCCAAGGGAGGGGGGGTGCCGGGGAGCTGTTTTTT,CASTQGRGGAGELFF,TRBJ2-2,-,-,TRBV6-5
TGCAGCGTGACTAGCGGCTCCTACGAGCAGTACTTC,CSVTSGSYEQYF,TRBJ2-7,TRBD2,-,TRBV29-1
TGTGCCAGCAGTACTACAGAAAATGAAAAACTGTTTTTT,CASSTTENEKLFF,TRBJ1-4,-,once,TRBV6-6
TGTGCCAGCAGCCTTCCCGCCTCTTATGGCTACACCTTC,CASSLPASYGYTF,TRBJ1-2,-,few,TRBV7-9
TGTGCCAGCAGTTTCCGGGGGGGGATAGAGACCCAGTACTTC,CASSFRGGIETQYF,TRBJ2-5,TRBD2,-,TRBV27
TGCGCCAGCAGCCGCCCGGACAAGCCCTACGAGCAGTACTTC,CASSRPDKPYEQYF,TRBJ2-7,-,-,TRBV4-1
TGTGCCAGCAGTCCCCCCCAAAGGGGCTATGGCTACACCTTC,CASSPPQRGYGYTF,TRBJ1-2,-,-,TRBV28
TGTGCCAGCAGCCAGGGGGACCCCTACGAGCAGTACTTC,CASSQGDPYEQYF,TRBJ2-7,TRBD1,-,TRBV5-4
TGCAGCGTTACAGGGACAGGCGTATATGGCTACACCTTC,CSVTGTGVYGYTF,TRBJ1-2,TRBD1,-,TRBV29-1
TGTGCTAGTGGTTCTCCAGCCGGGACATCGAATGGCTACACCTTC,CASGSPAGTSNGYTF,TRBJ1-2,-,-,TRBV12-5
TGTGCCAGCAGTAACGACAGGGTAGCTTTCTTT,CASSNDRVAFF,TRBJ1-1,TRBD1,-,TRBV6-1
TGTGCCAGCAGCTTAGACCCGACAGGGGTTGAAAAACTGTTTTTT,CASSLDPTGVEKLFF,TRBJ1-4,TRBD1,-,TRBV11-3
TGCGCCAGCAGTGAGTTGAAAGTGGGGCTCGGCACTGAAGCTTTCTTT,CASSELKVGLGTEAFF,TRBJ1-1,-,-,TRBV10-1
TGTGCCAGTAGTACGGGGGGAGGCTACGAGCAGTACTTC,CASSTGGGYEQYF,TRBJ2-7,TRBD2,-,TRBV19
TGTGCCAGCAGCCTCGGGACAGGGCCCGCCTATGGCTACACCTTC,CASSLGTGPAYGYTF,TRBJ1-2,TRBD1,-,TRBV27
TGTGCCAGCAGTGAAATAGGGGGTCTACCACATGATGACGAGCAGTACTTC,CASSEIGGLPHDDEQYF,TRBJ2-7,-,-,TRBV25-1
TGTGCCAGCAGCCCTCGACTAGCGAATCAAGAGACCCAGTACTTC,CASSPRLANQETQYF,TRBJ2-5,TRBD2,-,TRBV7-9
TGTGCCTGGAGTGTATGGTTAGGGGGCGGCGAAAAACTGTTTTTT,CAWSVWLGGGEKLFF,TRBJ1-4,TRBD1,once,TRBV30
TGTGCCTGGAGCCTACTAGCGGCCTCCTACGAGCAGTACTTC,CAWSLLAASYEQYF,TRBJ2-7,TRBD2,-,TRBV30
TGTGCCAGCAAGAGGGACAGGTCCTACACAGATACGCAGTATTTT,CASKRDRSYTDTQYF,TRBJ2-3,TRBD1,-,TRBV6-5
TGTGCCAGCAGCCCCGGGACAGGGTCCAATCAGCCCCAGCATTTT,CASSPGTGSNQPQHF,TRBJ1-5,TRBD1,-,TRBV7-6
TGTGCCAGCAGCGTAGCTGCAGGGTGGGAGGAAAAACTGTTTTTT,CASSVAAGWEEKLFF,TRBJ1-4,-,-,TRBV9